Presented here are 22 T cell receptor beta chains from one specimen sequenced in a study of T cells expressing NK-cell markers. TCRdb reprocessed the 5' RACE reads and stores each CDR3 protein as one record, lacking DNA. Its clone listing holds 500,000 to 700,000 distinct CDR3 sequences. The sample consisted of blood T cells: a sorted CD56 or NKG2C T cell subset, CD4+ or CD8+ T cells, or bulk PBMC T cells (not recorded which). The receptors here all came from a young man in good health.

The chain has TRBV12-3 or TRBV12-4 and TRBJ2-1; the D gene TCRdb calls, TRBD1, cannot be checked with no DNA. The length of the CDR3 is 17 residues. This CDR3 is CASRPRRTGSSYNEQFF.

This chain connects TRBV12-3 or TRBV12-4 to TRBJ2-5; TCRdb calls TRBD1, which cannot be checked without DNA. The CDR3 consists of 14 residues. The CDR3 spells CASRPGPHYETQYF.

The chain uses TRBV12-3 or TRBV12-4 and TRBJ2-7; the TCRdb D gene call, TRBD1, has no DNA to confirm it. This CDR3 has 13 amino acids. CDR3 sequence: CASSGDSWGEQYF.

This chain uses TRBV7-9 with TRBJ1-1; the TRBD1 assignment by TCRdb is unverifiable without DNA. Germline CDR1 is SEHNR and CDR2 is FQNEAQ (reference sequence). The length of the CDR3 is 15 residues. This chain's CDR3 is CASSPPGTGNTEAFF. Using reference TRBV7-9 and TRBJ1-1 for the parts outside the CDR3, the full variable domain is DTGVSQNPRHKITKRGQNVTFRCDPISEHNRLYWYRQTLGQGPEFLTYFQNEAQLEKSRLLSDRFSAERPKGSFSTLEIQRTEQGDSAMYLCASSPPGTGNTEAFFGQGTRLTVV.

The rearrangement links TRBV29-1 to TRBJ2-1; the TCRdb D gene call, TRBD1, has no DNA to confirm it. This CDR3 region has 12 residues. The V gene's germline CDR1 is SQVTM and CDR2 ANQGSEA. CDR3 in amino acids: CSVESGGYEQFF.

The chain joins TRBV20-1 to TRBJ1-2; the D call from TCRdb, TRBD1, cannot be confirmed without DNA. Per the germline V gene, CDR1 is DFQATT and CDR2 is SNEGSKA (reference sequence). CDR3 length: 16 residues. This chain's CDR3 is CSATMPGTVDLRGYTF.

The chain carries TRBV7-8 and TRBJ2-3; TCRdb returns TRBD2, unconfirmable since there is no DNA. Germline CDR1 reads SGHVS; CDR2 reads FQNEAQ. The CDR3 has 18 residues. The CDR3 is CASSLAGTSDYYTDTQYF.

The chain couples TRBV12-3 or TRBV12-4 to TRBJ2-3; TCRdb selects TRBD2, and the lack of DNA leaves this call unchecked. The CDR3 contains 16 residues. The CDR3: CASSLPSGLWGDTQYF.

The chain is built from TRBV10-2 and TRBJ1-4; TCRdb returns TRBD1, unconfirmable since there is no DNA. The CDR3 consists of 14 residues. CDR1 and CDR2 (germline): WSHSY, SAAADI. This CDR3 reads CASSNTNKGGKLFF.

This rearrangement joins TRBV25-1 to TRBJ2-3; as DNA is missing, the TRBD1 call by TCRdb cannot be tested. Per germline, CDR1 MGHDK and CDR2 SYGVNS. The CDR3 loop spans 14 amino acids. CDR3 residues: CATVTGGFADTQYF.

This chain connects TRBV27 to TRBJ2-7; the TCRdb D gene call, TRBD1, has no DNA to confirm it. This CDR3 contains 13 residues. Germline values: CDR1 MNHEY, CDR2 SMNVEV (reference sequence). CDR3 protein: CASSRELGYEQYF.

The chain uses TRBV11-3 and TRBJ2-3; TCRdb proposes TRBD1, but this gene call is untestable without DNA. Germline CDR1 is SGHNT and CDR2 is YENEEA. The CDR3 extends over 15 amino acids. CDR3 residues: CASSYGQGSSDTQYF.

The V and J genes are TRBV4-1 and TRBJ2-1. The CDR3 covers 14 residues. Looked up from germline, CDR1 is MGHRA and CDR2 is YSYEKL. The CDR3 here is CASSQVERRDEQFF.

The chain recombines TRBV5-1 with TRBJ2-2; the D call of TRBD1 rests on TCRdb alone, since no DNA is present to check it. The CDR3 runs 13 residues. Germline-derived CDR1 and CDR2 are SGHRS and YFSETQ. The CDR3 loop is CASSPGPTGELFF.

This sequence joins TRBV11-2 and TRBJ2-5; the D call from TCRdb, TRBD1, cannot be confirmed without DNA. This CDR3 region has 15 residues. Germline CDR1 is SGHAT and CDR2 is FQNNGV. The CDR3 sequence is CASSLDLGAQETQYF. The variable domain in full, with the rest retrieved from reference TRBV11-2 and TRBJ2-5, is EAGVAQSPRYKIIEKRQSVAFWCNPISGHATLYWYQQILGQGPKLLIQFQNNGVVDDSQLPKDRFSAERLKGVDSTLKIQPAKLEDSAVYLCASSLDLGAQETQYFGPGTRLLVL.

The chain uses TRBV20-1 and TRBJ2-5; TCRdb returns TRBD2, unconfirmable since there is no DNA. Looked up from germline, CDR1 is DFQATT and CDR2 is SNEGSKA (reference sequence). The CDR3 has 15 residues. CDR3 in amino acids: CSARAGREAQETQYF.

The rearrangement joins TRBV11-3 to TRBJ2-1; TCRdb proposes TRBD1, but this gene call is untestable without DNA. Germline V gene data show CDR1 as SGHNT and CDR2 as YENEEA. The CDR3 length is 12 residues. CDR3: CASSPMGQGPFF.

The chain recombines TRBV29-1 with TRBJ2-5; checking the TCRdb D call of TRBD1 is not possible without DNA. Germline CDR1 SQVTM, CDR2 ANQGSEA. The CDR3 sequence is 13 residues long. The CDR3 region is CSGRQGWGETQYF.

CDR3 region: CASSLGISGSGSTGELFF. This chain joins TRBV12-3 or TRBV12-4 and TRBJ2-2; there is no DNA to check the TCRdb D call of TRBD2. This CDR3 is 18 amino acids long.

The rearrangement uses TRBV9 and TRBJ2-1; there is no DNA to check the TCRdb D call of TRBD2. The CDR3 is 17 residues long. Per germline, CDR1 SGDLS and CDR2 YYNGEE. The CDR3 loop is CASSARTSGYSYNEQFF.

The chain carries TRBV9 and TRBJ2-7. The germline gives CDR1 SGDLS, CDR2 YYNGEE. The CDR3 contains 13 residues. CDR3 protein: CASSRQDAYEQYF.

This chain uses TRBV7-9 with TRBJ2-3; the D call of TRBD2 rests on TCRdb alone, since no DNA is present to check it. The CDR3 has 17 amino acids. Germline V CDR1 and CDR2: SEHNR, FQNEAQ (reference sequence). The CDR3 loop reads CASSLLGGDGLGDTQYF. Variable domain in full (rest from reference TRBV7-9 and TRBJ2-3): DTGVSQNPRHKITKRGQNVTFRCDPISEHNRLYWYRQTLGQGPEFLTYFQNEAQLEKSRLLSDRFSAERPKGSFSTLEIQRTEQGDSAMYLCASSLLGGDGLGDTQYFGPGTRLTVL.